One T cell receptor (beta chain) is described in this entry. Its antigen remains unknown. The identical CDR3 is also encoded by other nucleotide sequences in the sample. Expressed TCRB transcripts were sequenced after all isolated RNA was converted to cDNA. An average approximately 3.3 million reads came from naive, central memory and regulatory T cell samples. Clones were read by immunoSEQ multiplex PCR, and TCRdb kept only the in-frame ones, dropping some. The repertoire holds over 650,000 clones, 11% to 15% seen once, with roughly 0.04% in the top ten. Unmatched junction bases numbered 4, after V lost 0 bases and J lost 2 bases. Germline CDR1 LGHNA, CDR2 YNFKEQ. This CDR3 comprises 16 residues. Markers CD45RO/CCR7/CD25/CD127/CD95/CD27 served to sort CD4+ naive, central memory, regulatory and stem cell-like memory cells. Purities in excess of 95% were seen in all sorted populations. These data originate in a study of beta chain features in type 1 diabetes. Overall study: Across all samples, about 100,000,000 sorted cells were examined. Findings and limits, study-wide: Within each of all four CD4+ subsets, Type 1 diabetes patients had TCRB CDR3s that were moderately but significantly shorter.

The sequencing sample was made of naive CD4+ T cells from blood. The gene calls are TRBV4-2 and TRBJ2-5; 9 bases agree with TRBD2. This TCR was recovered from a man between 18 and 35 years old with type 1 diabetes. The CDR3: CASSQDLLAGQETQYF. CDR3 in DNA: TGTGCCAGCAGCCAAGATCTGCTAGCGGGGCAAGAGACCCAGTACTTC.